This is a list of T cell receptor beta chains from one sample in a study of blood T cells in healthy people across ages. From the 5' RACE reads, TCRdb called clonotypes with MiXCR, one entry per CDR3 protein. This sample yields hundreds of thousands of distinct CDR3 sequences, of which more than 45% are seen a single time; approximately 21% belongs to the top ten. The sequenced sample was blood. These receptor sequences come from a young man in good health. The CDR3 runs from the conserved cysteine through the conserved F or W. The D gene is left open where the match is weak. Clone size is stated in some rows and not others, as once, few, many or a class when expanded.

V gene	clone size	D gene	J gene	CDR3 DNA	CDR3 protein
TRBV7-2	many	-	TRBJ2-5	TGTGCCAGCAGCCAAAACGTGGGGTGGGAGACCCAGTACTTC	CASSQNVGWETQYF
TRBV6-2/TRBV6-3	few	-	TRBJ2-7	TGTGCCAGCAGTCAACCGGGACGGCGATCCGAGCAGTACTTC	CASSQPGRRSEQYF
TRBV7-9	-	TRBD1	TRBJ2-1	TGTGCCAGCAGGGGACAGGGAAGTAGTGAGCAGTTCTTC	CASRGQGSSEQFF
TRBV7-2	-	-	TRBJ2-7	TGTGCCAGCAGCTTAGAACCCGGGACATGGACCTACGAGCAGTACTTC	CASSLEPGTWTYEQYF
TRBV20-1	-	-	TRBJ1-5	TGCAGTGCTTGGGGGTATACCCAAAAGTATAGCAATCAGCCCCAGCATTTT	CSAWGYTQKYSNQPQHF
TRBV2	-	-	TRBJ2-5	TGTGCCAGCAGGGCACAGACCACCTCGGAGACCCAGTACTTC	CASRAQTTSETQYF
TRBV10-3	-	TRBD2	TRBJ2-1	TGTGCCACGTCACTAGCGGGGAACAATGAGCAGTTCTTC	CATSLAGNNEQFF
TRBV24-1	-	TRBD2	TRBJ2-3	TGTGCCACCAGTGATGCCCGCGGGGGGGCCTCGACAGATACGCAGTATTTT	CATSDARGGASTDTQYF
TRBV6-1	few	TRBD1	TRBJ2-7	TGTGCCAGCAGTGAAGCGCCTAGTTCAGGACAGGGTTATCGCGAGCAGTACTTC	CASSEAPSSGQGYREQYF
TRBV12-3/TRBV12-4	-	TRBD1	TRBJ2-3	TGTGCCAGCAGTCTAAACAGGGGACGCACAGATACGCAGTATTTT	CASSLNRGRTDTQYF
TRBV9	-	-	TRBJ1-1	TGTGCCAGCAGCGTAGCGGTGGACACTGAAGCTTTCTTT	CASSVAVDTEAFF
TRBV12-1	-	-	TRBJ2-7	TGTGCCAGCAGCTTTGATCTTAGGACTAGCGGGAGTCTCTACGAGCAGTACTTC	CASSFDLRTSGSLYEQYF
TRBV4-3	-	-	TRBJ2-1	TGCGCCAGCTCCAGAATGGTACCAAACAATGAGCAGTTCTTC	CASSRMVPNNEQFF
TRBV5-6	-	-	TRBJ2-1	TGTGCCAGCAGCTTGGGGGTTTTAGGGTACAATGAGCAGTTCTTC	CASSLGVLGYNEQFF
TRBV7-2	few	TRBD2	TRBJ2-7	TGTGCCAGCAGCCCCCCCGGGACTAGCGGGTTAGGCGAGCAGTACTTC	CASSPPGTSGLGEQYF
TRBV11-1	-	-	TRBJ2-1	TGTGCCAGCAGCTTAGGGAGACTGCATCCATACAATGAGCAGTTCTTC	CASSLGRLHPYNEQFF
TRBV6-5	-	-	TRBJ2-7	TGTGCCAGCAGTTACTCGACTTTGGGAGACTACGAGCAGTACTTC	CASSYSTLGDYEQYF